Presented here are 15 T cell receptor beta chains from one specimen sequenced in a study of T cell responses to AZD1222 COVID-19 vaccine (dated by TCRdb to about 2021). This sample's time point label indicates: baseline before first vaccination. The method was the immunoSEQ multiplex PCR assay. TCRdb obtained this table from immuneACCESS and retained in-frame rearrangements with V and J assigned. These tables miss some clones; where compared with another copy, unresolved V genes account for less than half of the shortfall, and the remainder is unexplained. Recorded for this sample are 150,000 to 200,000 clones; 75% to 90% of them occurred a single time. Together, the top ten hold under 8% of the sample. The material sequenced was peripheral blood, taken on day 0 of AZD1222 vaccination. The receptor source for this set is an adult in good health.

The chain links TRBV10-3 to TRBJ1-5; D gene uncertain. CDR3 size: 15 residues. The ends were cut back, 2 bases at V and 2 bases at J, with 10 bases in the middle. From germline, CDR1 is ENHRY and CDR2 SYGVKD. CDR3 sequence: CAISETGDGNQPQHF. The CDR3 DNA sequence: TGTGCCATCAGTGAGACGGGAGATGGCAATCAGCCCCAGCATTTT.

The chain carries TRBV10-3 and TRBJ2-7, with 7 positions matching TRBD1. Germline-derived CDR1 and CDR2 are ENHRY and SYGVKD. The CDR3 covers 12 residues. V shed 2 bases, J shed 6 bases, and the junction held 1 base outside the gene matches. CDR3 DNA: TGTGCCATCAGTGAGACAGGGGTCGAGCAGTACTTC. Translation: CAISETGVEQYF.

V gene TRBV28 combines with J gene TRBJ2-4; possibly TRBD1 for D (5 bases). V was shortened by 5 bases and J by 0 bases, with 17 bases between the two germline ends. Germline CDR1 is MDHEN and CDR2 is SYDVKM. CDR3 length: 17 amino acids. DNA of the CDR3: TGTGCCAGCAGTCCCCCCCAGGGTGGAGCAGCCAAAAACATTCAGTACTTC. This gives the protein CASSPPQGGAAKNIQYF.

The V call is TRBV11-1, the J call TRBJ2-1; possibly TRBD2 for D (5 bases). The CDR3 length is 15 residues. V lost 3 bases, J lost 3 bases, and 12 bases lay in between. Per the germline V gene, CDR1 is SGHAT and CDR2 is FQDESV (reference sequence). This CDR3 reads CASSFEGVNYNEQFF. The CDR3 DNA follows: TGTGCCAGCAGCTTTGAGGGAGTCAACTACAATGAGCAGTTCTTC.

The rearrangement joins TRBV28 to TRBJ2-1; TRBD2 aligns across 13 bases. V was pared by 5 bases and J by 3 bases, with 7 bases of the junction left unmatched. The CDR3 runs 17 residues. Germline V lookup: CDR1 MDHEN, CDR2 SYDVKM. The DNA of the CDR3 is TGTGCCAGCAGTCCGGGGACTAGCGGGGAACTCTACAATGAGCAGTTCTTC. Its translation is CASSPGTSGELYNEQFF.

The gene calls are TRBV5-1 and TRBJ1-5; D not certain. Trimming took off 0 bases at V and 0 bases at J, with 1 base between the two ends. CDR3 length: 13 residues. The germline V gene has CDR1 SGHRS and CDR2 YFSETQ. The CDR3 region has the DNA TGCGCCAGCAGCTTGGATAGCAATCAGCCCCAGCATTTT. Amino acid sequence: CASSLDSNQPQHF.

This chain connects TRBV6-5 to TRBJ1-4; maybe TRBD1 (6 bases). CDR1 is MNHEY and CDR2 is SVGAGI in the germline V gene. The CDR3 contains 15 residues. Between the trimmed V and J ends, which lost 5 bases and 2 bases, there was a span of 12 bases. This CDR3 is CASSKSGATNEKLFF. The CDR3 region has the DNA TGTGCCAGCAGTAAATCAGGGGCGACTAATGAAAAACTGTTTTTT.

This clone was seen only a few times. The V call is TRBV9, the J call TRBJ2-7, with D unresolved. V was cut by 0 bases and J by 2 bases, with 12 bases left in between. The V gene's germline CDR1 is SGDLS and CDR2 YYNGEE. The CDR3 spans 15 residues. CDR3 nucleotides: TGTGCCAGCAGCGTAGCCCCCCGAGGCACCTACGAGCAGTACTTC. Translation gives CASSVAPRGTYEQYF.

This chain connects TRBV28 to TRBJ1-2, with 7 nucleotides matching TRBD1. V shed 7 bases, J shed 8 bases, and the junction held 10 bases outside the gene matches. The CDR3 has 13 amino acids. The germline gives CDR1 MDHEN, CDR2 SYDVKM. CDR3 residues: CASTLEGARGYTF. CDR3 coding DNA: TGTGCCAGCACCCTCGAGGGGGCGCGGGGCTACACCTTC.

CDR3 bases: TGTGCCAGCAGTGAACCACCCAACGAGCAGTACTTC. It codes for CASSEPPNEQYF. The rearrangement links TRBV2 to TRBJ2-7; D call uncertain. The CDR3 contains 12 residues. The V end was cut by 2 bases, the J end by 5 bases, with 7 bases between. Germline assignment: CDR1 SNHLY and CDR2 FYNNEI.

The chain links TRBV27 to TRBJ1-1; D is unclear. The CDR3 has 16 amino acids. V lost 0 bases, J lost 2 bases, and 13 bases lay in between. Germline assignment: CDR1 MNHEY and CDR2 SMNVEV (reference sequence). CDR3 sequence reads: CASSLSTTALNTEAFF. DNA of the CDR3: TGTGCCAGCAGTTTATCGACCACAGCTCTAAACACTGAAGCTTTCTTT.

The rearrangement links TRBV11-2 to TRBJ2-7; 8 bases map to TRBD2. Germline V gene data show CDR1 as SGHAT and CDR2 as FQNNGV. V trimming: 4 bases; J trimming: 3 bases; junction bases outside the gene matches: 5. The CDR3 contains 14 residues. The CDR3 DNA is TGTGCCAGCAGCTCCTCGGGAGGGAGCTACGAGCAGTACTTC. Its translation is CASSSSGGSYEQYF.

The chain recombines TRBV7-2 with TRBJ1-3; 7 nucleotides agree with TRBD1. CDR3 length: 15 amino acids. The germline gives CDR1 SGHTA, CDR2 FQGNSA. J lost 4 bases, V lost 5 bases, and 8 bases had no gene match. CDR3 amino acids: CASSPGGGLGNTIYF. For the CDR3, the DNA is TGTGCCAGCAGCCCCGGAGGGGGCTTGGGAAACACCATATATTTT.

The chain is built from TRBV28 and TRBJ2-1; 9 nucleotides agree with TRBD2. Germline loops: CDR1 MDHEN, CDR2 SYDVKM. V was clipped by 6 bases and J by 0 bases; unmatched bases: 6. The CDR3 has 16 residues. The CDR3 DNA follows: TGTGCCAGCAGGGGTCATAGCGGGGGCTCCTACAATGAGCAGTTCTTC. This sequence encodes CASRGHSGGSYNEQFF.

V is TRBV5-1 and J is TRBJ1-5; D gene ambiguous. V shed 7 bases and J shed 1 base, with 15 bases lying between them. Per the germline V gene, CDR1 is SGHRS and CDR2 is YFSETQ. The length of the CDR3 is 15 residues. The CDR3 DNA follows: TGCGCCAGCGCCGCGGACGGGATGAGCAATCAGCCCCAGCATTTT. Its translation is CASAADGMSNQPQHF.